The 32 T cell receptor beta chains below all came from one sample that was sequenced in a study of blood T cell repertoires in COVID-19. Assay used: immunoSEQ multiplex PCR; TCRdb lists only in-frame clones, some missing. The profile shows a few hundred thousand clones, nearly 90% of them singletons. The specimen sequenced was peripheral blood. The source of these receptors is a woman younger than 45 with acute or convalescent COVID-19.

The chain employs TRBV6-5 and TRBJ2-2, with D possibly being TRBD1 (6 bases). This CDR3 comprises 15 residues. Trimming left V 8 bases short and J 3 bases short, with 16 bases between. Per the germline V gene, CDR1 is MNHEY and CDR2 is SVGAGI. As DNA, the CDR3 is TGTGCCAGCCGTCCCCAGGGGAGCGACACCGGGGAGCTGTTTTTT. It specifies CASRPQGSDTGELFF.

The genes are TRBV7-2 and TRBJ1-2; perhaps TRBD1 as D (5 bases). The CDR3 has 15 amino acids. V was pared by 1 base and J by 7 bases, with 16 bases between. The V gene's germline CDR1 is SGHTA and CDR2 FQGNSA. The CDR3 reads CASSLGRGRDAGYTF. DNA of the CDR3: TGTGCCAGCAGCTTAGGGAGGGGCAGGGACGCTGGCTACACCTTC.

CDR3 sequence: CASSYLADNPGYF. The CDR3 coding sequence is TGTGCCAGCAGTTACTTAGCGGACAACCCAGGGTACTTC. The chain combines TRBV6-2 or TRBV6-3 with TRBJ2-4; perhaps TRBD2 as D (6 bases). The V gene lost 1 base and the J gene lost 15 bases, with 16 bases spanning the gap. The CDR3 length is 13 residues. From germline, CDR1 is MNHEY and CDR2 SVGEGT.

V gene TRBV23-1 combines with J gene TRBJ2-3; 10 nucleotides line up with TRBD2. TRBV23-1 is placed among ORFs of uncertain function. Trimming removed 0 bases from V and 2 bases from J; junction bases left unmatched: 11. This CDR3 is 19 amino acids long. In DNA, the CDR3 is TGCGCCAGCAGTCAATCCCGGGTCGGACTAGCGGCAGACACAGATACGCAGTATTTT. It codes for CASSQSRVGLAADTDTQYF.

The chain is built from TRBV5-1 and TRBJ1-2; 8 nucleotides match TRBD1. V trimming: 0 bases; J trimming: 3 bases; junction bases outside the gene matches: 1. Per germline, CDR1 SGHRS and CDR2 YFSETQ. This CDR3 region has 14 residues. The CDR3: CASSLAGGDYGYTF. In nucleotides, the CDR3 is TGCGCCAGCAGCTTGGCAGGGGGCGACTATGGCTACACCTTC. The full variable domain, with the rest looked up from reference TRBV5-1 and TRBJ1-2, is KAGVTQTPRYLIKTRGQQVTLSCSPISGHRSVSWYQQTPGQGLQFLFEYFSETQRNKGNFPGRFSGRQFSNSRSEMNVSTLELGDSALYLCASSLAGGDYGYTFGSGTRLTVV.

The chain has TRBV5-6 and TRBJ2-3; TRBD1 matches 9 bases. V was clipped by 0 bases and J by 14 bases; unmatched bases: 4. The germline V gene has CDR1 SGHDT and CDR2 YYEEEE. The CDR3 is 12 residues long. In nucleotides, the CDR3 is TGTGCCAGCAGCTTGGAAGGGACAGGGTGGTATTTT. It codes for CASSLEGTGWYF.

The chain links TRBV7-2 to TRBJ1-2; TRBD1 is a possible D gene (6 bases). V gave up 5 bases and J gave up 4 bases, with 20 bases separating them. Germline values: CDR1 SGHTA, CDR2 FQGNSA. CDR3 length: 16 residues. CDR3 sequence reads: CASSNTAGTSSYGYTF. DNA of the CDR3: TGTGCCAGCAGCAATACCGCCGGGACAAGTAGCTATGGCTACACCTTC.

The gene calls are TRBV19 and TRBJ1-5; D ambiguous. The CDR3 totals 15 residues. V was pared by 7 bases and J by 0 bases, with 13 bases between. Germline lookup yields CDR1 LNHDA and CDR2 SQIVND (reference sequence). The CDR3 region has the DNA TGTGCCAGTACCCAGAATCTAGGTAGCAATCAGCCCCAGCATTTT. Its protein is CASTQNLGSNQPQHF.

The V gene is TRBV6-6, the J gene TRBJ2-4; 15 bases match TRBD2. V trimming: 6 bases; J trimming: 7 bases; junction bases outside the gene matches: 7. This CDR3 contains 16 residues. Germline lookup yields CDR1 MNHNY and CDR2 SVGAGI (reference sequence). CDR3 DNA: TGTGCCAGCAGGGAGGAGGGACTAGCGGGAGGTAACATTCAGTACTTC. This sequence encodes CASREEGLAGGNIQYF.

Notes on this clone: One end of the junction does not line up with germline, which may come from a read error. Other DNA sequences from this sample encode an identical CDR3 as well. The chain joins TRBV7-2 to TRBJ1-5; maybe TRBD1 (5 bases). There are 15 residues in the CDR3. The V gene's germline CDR1 is SGHTA and CDR2 FQGNSA. CDR3 nucleotides: TGTGCAAGCAGCTTAGTGGGGCAGGGCGGTCAGCCCCAGCATTTT. This encodes CASSLVGQGGQPQHF.

This rearrangement joins TRBV9 to TRBJ2-5; D possibly corresponds to TRBD2 (5 bases). Germline assignment: CDR1 SGDLS and CDR2 YYNGEE. V lost 3 bases and J 7 bases, leaving 13 bases between the germline ends. This CDR3 comprises 13 residues. The CDR3 DNA reads TGTGCCAGCAGCGCAGCGTTTGGGAGGACCCAGTACTTC. Translated, it gives CASSAAFGRTQYF.

This clone came up a few times. The CDR3 here is CASRPNPSTNEKLFF. As DNA, the CDR3 is TGTGCCAGCAGACCTAACCCTTCAACTAATGAAAAACTGTTTTTT. This chain uses TRBV7-2 with TRBJ1-4; D call uncertain. The CDR3 is made up of 15 amino acids. The ends were cut back, 6 bases at V and 0 bases at J, with 11 bases in the middle. CDR1 and CDR2 from the germline V gene are SGHTA and FQGNSA. Complete variable domain (other parts from reference TRBV7-2 and TRBJ1-4): GAGVSQSPSNKVTEKGKDVELRCDPISGHTALYWYRQSLGQGLEFLIYFQGNSAPDKSGLPSDRFSAERTGGSVSTLTIQRTQQEDSAVYLCASRPNPSTNEKLFFGSGTQLSVL.

This clone was seen more than once but under ten times. The V call is TRBV5-1, the J call TRBJ1-3, with a possible D match to TRBD1 (5 bases). The V end lost 1 base, the J end lost 0 bases, and 17 bases lay between the germline ends. CDR1 and CDR2 (germline): SGHRS, YFSETQ. This CDR3 contains 18 residues. CDR3: CASSLPNRSSSSGNTIYF. For the CDR3, the DNA is TGCGCCAGCAGCTTGCCCAACAGGTCCTCAAGCTCTGGAAACACCATATATTTT.

The chain employs TRBV19 and TRBJ2-7, with 7 bases matching TRBD2. The germline CDR1 and CDR2 sequences are LNHDA and SQIVND (reference sequence). Unmatched junction bases numbered 2, after V lost 3 bases and J lost 6 bases. This CDR3 has 12 residues. The CDR3 DNA is TGTGCCAGTAGTATGCGGGAGCGCGAGCAGTACTTC. It is translated as CASSMREREQYF.

The V and J genes are TRBV4-3 and TRBJ1-6; perhaps TRBD1 as D (5 bases). This CDR3 has 16 amino acids. V gave up 0 bases and J gave up 6 bases, with 12 bases separating them. Germline values: CDR1 LGHNA, CDR2 YSLEER. The DNA for the CDR3 is TGCGCCAGCAGCCAAGATTCTGGGACTCCTAATTCACCCCTCCACTTT. Its protein is CASSQDSGTPNSPLHF.

This chain joins TRBV2 and TRBJ2-1; 7 bases are a match to TRBD1. The CDR3 totals 19 residues. Germline loops: CDR1 SNHLY, CDR2 FYNNEI. The V gene end was trimmed by 3 bases and the J gene end by 8 bases; junction bases not matched to a gene: 22. CDR3 loop: CASSDVVVWGTDDTDEQFF. In nucleotides, the CDR3 is TGTGCCAGCAGTGACGTTGTGGTTTGGGGGACAGACGATACAGATGAGCAGTTCTTC. Full variable domain (missing parts from reference TRBV2 and TRBJ2-1): EPEVTQTPSHQVTQMGQEVILRCVPISNHLYFYWYRQILGQKVEFLVSFYNNEISEKSEIFDDQFSVERPDGSNFTLKIRSTKLEDSAMYFCASSDVVVWGTDDTDEQFFGPGTRLTVL.

On this clone itself: The same CDR3 is also encoded by other DNA sequences in this sample. The V call is TRBV13, the J call TRBJ2-7, with D possibly being TRBD2 (6 bases). Trimming took off 5 bases at V and 1 base at J, with 9 bases between the two ends. CDR1 is PRHDT, CDR2 FYEKMQ, per germline (reference sequence). The CDR3 sequence is 13 residues long. This chain's CDR3 is CASSPGTSYEQYF. The CDR3 bases are TGTGCCAGCAGCCCAGGGACTTCCTACGAGCAGTACTTC.

The chain employs TRBV11-2 and TRBJ2-7; 9 positions match TRBD1. The J segment lost 4 bases and the V segment lost 1 base, leaving 8 bases of the junction unmatched. The CDR3 length is 16 residues. The germline V gene has CDR1 SGHAT and CDR2 FQNNGV. CDR3 loop: CASSLGQGGKGYEQYF. CDR3 coding DNA: TGTGCCAGCAGCTTAGGACAGGGGGGGAAAGGATACGAGCAGTACTTC.

This chain links TRBV30 with TRBJ2-3; perhaps TRBD1 as D (5 bases). The V gene's germline CDR1 is GTSNPN and CDR2 SVGIG (reference sequence). This CDR3 region has 12 residues. V lost 8 bases and J 3 bases, leaving 12 bases between the germline ends. CDR3 loop: CAAGPLTDTQYF. DNA of the CDR3: TGTGCCGCAGGGCCGCTTACAGATACGCAGTATTTT.

The CDR3 here is CASSPEAGSNEQFF. CDR3 in DNA: TGCGCCAGCAGCCCCGAGGCAGGGTCCAATGAGCAGTTCTTC. The chain recombines TRBV5-1 with TRBJ2-1; D may be TRBD1 (5 bases). V shed 4 bases and J shed 6 bases, with 14 bases lying between them. The CDR3 totals 14 residues. Germline-derived CDR1 and CDR2 are SGHRS and YFSETQ.

The chain uses TRBV19 and TRBJ1-2; perhaps TRBD1 as D (5 bases). The germline CDR1 and CDR2 sequences are LNHDA and SQIVND (reference sequence). V was shortened by 5 bases and J by 8 bases, with 15 bases between the two germline ends. This CDR3 is 13 amino acids long. CDR3 protein: CASSVGTEGGYTF. DNA for the CDR3: TGTGCCAGTAGTGTCGGGACGGAGGGCGGCTACACCTTC.

The CDR3: CASSIGAAPYEQYF. The CDR3 DNA reads as TGTGCCAGCTCAATAGGGGCGGCCCCCTACGAGCAGTACTTC. The chain couples TRBV18 to TRBJ2-7, with a weak D call TRBD1 (5 bases). Germline-derived CDR1 and CDR2 are KGHSH and LQKENI. This CDR3 spans 14 amino acids. V gave up 5 bases and J gave up 2 bases, with 13 bases separating them. Combining the CDR3 with reference TRBV18 and TRBJ2-7 gives the whole variable domain NAGVMQNPRHLVRRRGQEARLRCSPMKGHSHVYWYRQLPEEGLKFMVYLQKENIIDESGMPKERFSAEFPKEGPSILRIQQVVRGDSAAYFCASSIGAAPYEQYFGPGTRLTVT.

This clone appeared a few times. The DNA for the CDR3 is TGTGCCAGCAGTCGCCGGGACAATCGTTACGAGCAGTACTTC. It encodes CASSRRDNRYEQYF. J is TRBJ2-7 and V is TRBV6-2 or TRBV6-3, with a possible D match to TRBD1 (6 bases). The length of the CDR3 is 14 residues. V was pared by 5 bases and J by 4 bases, with 15 bases between. The germline V gene has CDR1 MNHEY and CDR2 SVGEGT.

The chain uses TRBV18 and TRBJ1-4; 9 positions match TRBD1. CDR3 length: 15 residues. V lost 4 bases, J lost 4 bases, and 4 bases stayed unmatched. Germline assignment: CDR1 KGHSH and CDR2 LQKENI. The CDR3 is CASSRQGGFNEKLFF. The CDR3 DNA is TGTGCCAGCTCACGACAGGGGGGCTTTAATGAAAAACTGTTTTTT. Full variable domain (outside the CDR3, taken from reference TRBV18 and TRBJ1-4): NAGVMQNPRHLVRRRGQEARLRCSPMKGHSHVYWYRQLPEEGLKFMVYLQKENIIDESGMPKERFSAEFPKEGPSILRIQQVVRGDSAAYFCASSRQGGFNEKLFFGSGTQLSVL.

J is TRBJ1-5 and V is TRBV6-5; 10 bases match TRBD1. The CDR3 extends over 15 amino acids. After removal of 10 bases from V and 6 bases from J, the junction contained 12 bases not matched to a gene. Germline loops: CDR1 MNHEY, CDR2 SVGAGI. CDR3: CAIAPGQGIGQPQHF. CDR3 nucleotide sequence: TGTGCCATCGCACCGGGACAGGGGATTGGTCAGCCCCAGCATTTT.

This chain connects TRBV5-1 to TRBJ1-6; no clear D. V was pared by 0 bases and J by 7 bases, with 8 bases between. Germline CDR1 SGHRS, CDR2 YFSETQ. The length of the CDR3 is 14 residues. The CDR3 coding sequence is TGCGCCAGCAGCTTGGTGTCAGGAAATTCACCCCTCCACTTT. Translating gives CASSLVSGNSPLHF.

The V call is TRBV12-3 or TRBV12-4, the J call TRBJ1-1; perhaps TRBD1 as D (6 bases). CDR3 length: 13 amino acids. V shed 4 bases and J shed 7 bases, with 13 bases lying between them. Here the CDR3 DNA reads TGTGCCAGCAGTTCCCTAGGGGGTATTGAAGCTTTCTTT. Amino acids: CASSSLGGIEAFF.

This chain uses TRBV11-3 with TRBJ2-1; TRBD2 aligns across 12 bases. The V segment lost 0 bases and the J segment 8 bases; nucleotides outside the gene matches: 5. Germline loops: CDR1 SGHNT, CDR2 YENEEA. CDR3 length: 16 residues. In DNA, the CDR3 is TGTGCCAGCAGCTTAGAGCTAGCGGGAGGGGGTCATGAGCAGTTCTTC. This encodes CASSLELAGGGHEQFF.

The CDR3 loop reads CATSVGSHAGNEQFF. For the CDR3, the DNA is TGTGCCACCAGTGTGGGCAGCCACGCCGGCAATGAGCAGTTCTTC. The V gene is TRBV24-1, the J gene TRBJ2-1; D is undetermined. CDR1 is KGHDR, CDR2 SFDVKD, per germline. V was shortened by 5 bases and J by 6 bases, with 16 bases between the two germline ends. The length of the CDR3 is 15 residues.

The chain uses TRBV28 and TRBJ1-5, with TRBD1 identical over 11 bases. Trimming cost V 5 bases and J 1 base; bases outside gene matches: 7. The germline V gene has CDR1 MDHEN and CDR2 SYDVKM. The CDR3 loop spans 17 amino acids. CDR3 in DNA: TGTGCCAGCAGTACATGGACAGGGGGCGCAAGCAATCAGCCCCAGCATTTT. It specifies CASSTWTGGASNQPQHF.

The chain couples TRBV19 to TRBJ2-2; no reliable D call. The V gene lost 7 bases and the J gene lost 5 bases, with 5 bases spanning the gap. The CDR3 has 11 residues. Germline CDR1 and CDR2: LNHDA and SQIVND (reference sequence). The DNA for the CDR3 is TGTGCCAGTACAGTAACCGGGGAGCTGTTTTTT. Its translation: CASTVTGELFF.

The rearrangement links TRBV27 to TRBJ2-1; 8 bases agree with TRBD2. V shed 6 bases, J shed 4 bases, and the junction held 11 bases outside the gene matches. CDR3 size: 16 residues. CDR1 is MNHEY, CDR2 SMNVEV, per germline (reference sequence). The CDR3 nucleotides are TGTGCCAGCAGCCCGTCCCGACTAGCGTTTTACAATGAGCAGTTCTTC. It specifies CASSPSRLAFYNEQFF.